A selection of T cell receptor beta chains follows, all from one sample in a study of CD4 T cells in relation to SARS-CoV-2 and coronaviruses. TCRdb's copy holds only in-frame clones and misses some; the assay was immunoSEQ multiplex PCR. The table shows more than 9,000 clones, with approximately 87% occurring only once. Input material: naive CD4+ T cells from PBMCs. These receptors were taken from an adult with COVID-19. CDR3s include the opening cysteine and the closing phenylalanine or tryptophan. The D gene is left open where the match is weak. Some rows mark clone size as missing; the rest say once, few, many or name a class of expanded clone.

>TRBV30|TRBJ2-3|TRBD1|once
CAWSVRGTGGTDTQYF
TGTGCCTGGAGTGTTCGGGGGACAGGGGGAACAGATACGCAGTATTTT
>TRBV28|TRBJ2-1|.|.
CASRGRWGLVNEQFF
TGTGCCAGCCGAGGCCGGTGGGGGCTGGTCAATGAGCAGTTCTTC
>TRBV5-1|TRBJ2-3|TRBD1|.
CASSSTGVWRDTQYF
TGCGCCAGCAGTTCGACAGGGGTGTGGAGGGATACGCAGTATTTT
>TRBV12-2|TRBJ2-1|.|.
CASRFLHSSGGYNEQFF
TGTGCAAGTCGCTTTCTCCACTCTAGCGGGGGCTACAATGAGCAGTTCTTC
>TRBV6-2/TRBV6-3|TRBJ2-5|TRBD2|once
CASSYAGGQETQYF
TGTGCCAGCAGTTACGCGGGGGGCCAAGAGACCCAGTACTTC
>TRBV7-6|TRBJ2-2|TRBD2|.
CASSKSGGVGTGELFF
TGTGCCAGCAGCAAAAGCGGGGGGGTCGGAACCGGGGAGCTGTTTTTT
>TRBV7-9|TRBJ1-1|.|once
CASSLGGAGEAFF
TGTGCCAGCAGCTTAGGAGGGGCAGGGGAAGCTTTCTTT
>TRBV5-1|TRBJ1-5|.|few
CASSLGVTESGPQHF
TGCGCCAGCAGCTTGGGGGTCACGGAAAGTGGTCCCCAGCATTTT
>TRBV7-9|TRBJ2-3|.|.
CASSLDSVGGTDTQYF
TGTGCCAGCAGCTTAGATTCGGTCGGGGGCACAGATACGCAGTATTTT
>TRBV24-1|TRBJ2-7|TRBD2|once
CATSDSLAGSSYEQYF
TGTGCCACCAGTGATTCCTTAGCGGGGAGCTCCTACGAGCAGTACTTC
>TRBV15|TRBJ1-2|TRBD1|.
CATSRDRGKGGYTF
TGTGCCACCAGCAGGGACAGGGGAAAGGGTGGCTACACCTTC
>TRBV19|TRBJ1-5|.|.
CASRAGADQPQHF
TGTGCCAGTAGAGCGGGGGCCGATCAGCCCCAGCATTTT
>TRBV6-5|TRBJ1-2|.|.
CASSYSQTPGGYTF
TGTGCCAGCAGTTACTCCCAGACCCCAGGGGGCTACACCTTC
>TRBV2|TRBJ1-5|.|once
CASSRAVPSNQPQHF
TGTGCCAGCAGCCGGGCGGTTCCCTCCAATCAGCCCCAGCATTTT
>TRBV19|TRBJ2-1|.|once
CASSSPPGARRGNEQFF
TGTGCCAGTAGTAGCCCCCCGGGGGCCCGACGAGGAAATGAGCAGTTCTTC
>TRBV18|TRBJ1-2|.|.
CASSQQGEVYGYTF
TGTGCCAGCTCCCAACAGGGCGAGGTCTATGGCTACACCTTC
>TRBV5-4|TRBJ2-1|.|.
CASSLGAGQSSYNEQFF
TGTGCCAGCAGCTTGGGAGCGGGACAGAGCTCCTACAATGAGCAGTTCTTC
>TRBV18|TRBJ2-5|.|.
CASSPEMRGQYF
TGTGCCAGCTCACCAGAGATGCGGGGCCAGTACTTC
>TRBV15|TRBJ1-5|.|.
CATSRDSRQGNQPQHF
TGTGCCACCAGCAGAGATTCGCGACAGGGCAATCAGCCCCAGCATTTT
>TRBV3-1/TRBV3-2|TRBJ2-5|.|.
CASSHPSRYQETQYF
TGTGCCAGCAGCCACCCCTCCCGGTACCAAGAGACCCAGTACTTC
>TRBV29-1|TRBJ1-2|.|.
CSVEDWRGAMDGYTF
TGCAGCGTTGAAGATTGGCGGGGGGCGATGGATGGCTACACCTTC
>TRBV6-1|TRBJ1-1|.|.
CASSDGGLFTEAFF
TGTGCCAGCAGTGATGGGGGGCTGTTCACTGAAGCTTTCTTT
>TRBV3-1/TRBV3-2|TRBJ2-7|TRBD2|.
CVSSQTSGAPYEQYF
TGTGTCAGCAGCCAGACTAGCGGGGCCCCCTACGAGCAGTACTTC
>TRBV5-1|TRBJ2-7|.|.
CASSLAMTGEQYF
TGCGCCAGCAGCTTGGCCATGACTGGAGAGCAGTACTTC
>TRBV10-1|TRBJ2-2|TRBD1|.
CASSETGALNTGELFF
TGCGCCAGCAGTGAAACAGGGGCTTTGAACACCGGGGAGCTGTTTTTT
>TRBV5-1|TRBJ2-7|.|.
CASSSQPPTAISYEQYF
TGCGCCAGCAGCTCTCAACCGCCGACAGCCATCTCCTACGAGCAGTACTTC
>TRBV7-2|TRBJ1-1|.|.
CASSFSTGQSSEAFF
TGTGCCAGCAGCTTCTCGACAGGACAATCCTCTGAAGCTTTCTTT
>TRBV5-1|TRBJ2-5|.|.
CASSLFREQETQYF
TGCGCCAGCAGCTTGTTCCGGGAACAAGAGACCCAGTACTTC
>TRBV11-2|TRBJ1-3|.|.
CASSLGVVGNTIYF
TGTGCCAGCAGCTTGGGGGTGGTTGGAAACACCATATATTTT
>TRBV6-5|TRBJ2-1|.|.
CALRITHEQFF
TGTGCTCTTCGGATTACACATGAGCAGTTCTTC
>TRBV6-1|TRBJ2-3|.|.
CASSEQGGRVDTQYF
TGTGCCAGCAGTGAACAAGGGGGGCGTGTAGATACGCAGTATTTT
>TRBV15|TRBJ1-4|.|once
CATSRGTEKLFF
TGTGCCACCAGCAGGGGTACCGAAAAACTGTTTTTT
>TRBV7-8|TRBJ2-7|.|.
CASFTAHGDLNSYEQYF
TGTGCCAGCTTTACGGCTCACGGGGACCTAAACTCCTACGAGCAGTACTTC
>TRBV24-1|TRBJ2-1|TRBD2|.
CATSDGSGGRQQFF
TGTGCCACCAGTGATGGTAGCGGGGGGCGGCAGCAGTTCTTC
>TRBV5-1|TRBJ2-5|.|.
CASSLHETQYF
TGCGCCAGCAGCTTGCACGAGACCCAGTACTTC
>TRBV18|TRBJ2-5|.|.
CASSPSLVVETQYF
TGTGCCAGCTCACCCTCACTAGTGGTCGAGACCCAGTACTTC
>TRBV2|TRBJ2-3|.|.
CASSEQERRLTQYF
TGTGCCAGCAGTGAACAAGAGCGGCGCCTTACGCAGTATTTT
>TRBV27|TRBJ2-3|.|.
CASSFGPVDTQYF
TGTGCCAGCAGTTTCGGGCCTGTTGATACGCAGTATTTT
>TRBV19|TRBJ2-6|.|.
CASSLSEGIGSGANVLTF
TGTGCCAGTAGTTTATCCGAGGGAATTGGCTCTGGGGCCAACGTCCTGACTTTC
>TRBV18|TRBJ1-5|TRBD1|once
CASSPRAGQEGQPQHF
TGTGCCAGCTCACCACGAGCCGGACAGGAGGGCCAGCCCCAGCATTTT
>TRBV5-4|TRBJ1-1|.|.
CASSLGGPNTEAFF
TGTGCCAGCAGCTTAGGGGGGCCGAACACTGAAGCTTTCTTT
>TRBV11-2|TRBJ1-1|.|.
CASSLGRTEAFF
TGTGCCAGCAGCTTAGGAAGGACTGAAGCTTTCTTT
>TRBV5-5|TRBJ1-6|.|few
CASLTGPDSPLHF
TGTGCCAGCCTGACGGGGCCAGATTCACCCCTCCACTTT